Listed below are T cell receptor beta chains from one sample, sequenced in a study of breast tumors, draining lymph nodes, adjacent tissues. TCRdb redid the calling of the multiplex PCR reads with MiXCR, one entry per CDR3 protein. The profile covers 270,000 or so distinct CDR3 sequences, with around 31% appearing a single time and more than 0.95% taken by the ten largest. Sequencing used axillary lymph node tissue. These receptors were obtained from a female donor with breast cancer. Some clones in this sample may be carry-over from other donors' samples. The CDR3 runs from the conserved cysteine through the conserved F or W. Fields, in order: V gene, clone size, D gene, J gene, CDR3 protein, CDR3 DNA. A D gene is named only where the DNA matches it firmly. Clone size is not always given. Where it is, it says once, few, many or a class for expanded clones.

TRBV6-1	many	.	TRBJ2-7	CASSESQGPAYEQYF	TGTGCCAGCAGTGAAAGTCAGGGTCCTGCCTACGAGCAGTACTTC
TRBV12-3/TRBV12-4	few	.	TRBJ1-1	CASSLGAGVNTEAFF	TGTGCCAGCAGTTTGGGGGCAGGGGTGAACACTGAAGCTTTCTTT
TRBV10-3	.	.	TRBJ1-6	CAINLGGWDSPLHF	TGTGCCATCAATCTAGGAGGTTGGGACTCACCCCTCCACTTT
TRBV2	once	.	TRBJ1-5	CASNQKETQHF	TGTGCCAGCAACCAGAAAGAGACCCAGCATTTT
TRBV7-9	many	TRBD1	TRBJ1-6	CASSFSVQGASPLHF	TGTGCCAGCAGCTTTTCAGTGCAGGGGGCTTCACCCCTCCACTTT
TRBV20-1	many	.	TRBJ2-1	CSAIWPLNNEQFF	TGCAGTGCTATCTGGCCTTTAAACAATGAGCAGTTCTTC
TRBV28	many	.	TRBJ1-6	CASSLGQDNSPLHF	TGTGCCAGCAGTTTAGGGCAGGATAATTCACCCCTCCACTTT
TRBV20-1	many	.	TRBJ1-3	CSASRSGNTIYF	TGCAGTGCTTCCCGCTCTGGAAACACCATATATTTT
TRBV5-1	once	TRBD1	TRBJ2-3	CASSTAGTGVHNEQYF	TGCGCCAGCAGCACCGCCGGGACAGGGGTCCACAATGAGCAGTATTTT
TRBV29-1	many	.	TRBJ1-6	CSARDTGYNSPLHF	TGCAGCGCAAGGGACACCGGCTATAATTCACCCCTCCACTTT
TRBV19	many	.	TRBJ2-5	CASSIEAGAQETQYF	TGTGCCAGTAGTATAGAGGCGGGGGCGCAAGAGACCCAGTACTTC
TRBV18	.	.	TRBJ2-7	CASSLPGKKDYEQYF	TGTGCCAGCTCACTCCCCGGGAAAAAAGACTACGAGCAGTACTTC
TRBV9	few	.	TRBJ2-6	CASSPDLHPGANALTF	TGTGCCAGCAGCCCCGACTTGCACCCTGGGGCCAACGCCCTGACTTTC
TRBV19	many	.	TRBJ1-3	CASSLLQGAGNTIYF	TGTGCCAGTAGTCTCCTACAGGGAGCTGGAAACACCATATATTTT
TRBV10-3	many	.	TRBJ2-3	CAIRLADTQYF	TGTGCCATTAGACTAGCAGATACGCAGTATTTT
TRBV2	.	.	TRBJ1-2	CASSQENYGYTF	TGTGCCAGCAGTCAGGAGAACTATGGCTACACCTTC
TRBV9	many	TRBD2	TRBJ2-3	CASSVPLAGGPSRSTDTQYF	TGTGCCAGCAGCGTCCCCCTAGCGGGAGGGCCGAGCAGGAGCACAGATACGCAGTATTTT
TRBV4-2	many	.	TRBJ1-2	CASSQERSFLKGYTF	TGTGCCAGCAGCCAAGAGCGGTCATTCCTCAAAGGCTACACCTTC
TRBV7-7	many	.	TRBJ2-5	CASSFRQGRGETQYF	TGTGCTAGCAGTTTCCGACAGGGGCGGGGGGAGACCCAGTACTTC
TRBV12-3/TRBV12-4	many	.	TRBJ2-1	CASLRQYNEQFF	TGTGCCAGCCTGCGACAGTACAATGAGCAGTTCTTC
TRBV30	few	.	TRBJ2-7	CAYQMGLEQYF	TGTGCCTACCAGATGGGACTTGAGCAGTACTTC
TRBV12-3/TRBV12-4	many	TRBD1	TRBJ2-7	CASSSNRFGTGYEQYF	TGTGCCAGCAGTTCGAACCGTTTCGGGACAGGGTACGAGCAGTACTTC
TRBV4-2	many	TRBD2	TRBJ2-1	CASSPRLAQSYNEQFF	TGTGCCAGCAGCCCTCGACTAGCTCAGAGTTACAATGAGCAGTTCTTC